This T cell receptor (beta chain) was documented in a study of metastatic and nonmetastatic thyroid tumors. The germline gives CDR1 WSHSY, CDR2 SAAADI. The CDR3 runs 15 residues. J was trimmed by 7 bases and V by 0 bases; bases with no gene match: 6. Not a single patient had been given any form of treatment at any point before undergoing thyroid surgery. TCRdb re-analyzed the PCR reads using MiXCR. The data contain fewer than 9,500 clones, under 20% of them singletons. This clone was detected many times. A much larger clone is a single base away; this may be a read error. Other DNA sequences within the sample encode an identical CDR3.

This clonotype originated in a female donor with papillary thyroid cancer or a benign thyroid nodule (not recorded which). Some clones in this sample may be carry-over from other donors' samples. This chain connects TRBV10-2 to TRBJ1-5; 7 nucleotides align to TRBD1. Sequenced material: adjacent normal tissue. The CDR3 here is CASSESRQGGQPQHF. Written as DNA, the CDR3 is TGCGCCAGCAGTGAGTCTCGACAGGGAGGCCAGCCCCAGCATTTT.